This T cell receptor beta chain was recovered during a study of blood T cell repertoires in COVID-19. Turning to the study itself: Nucleic acid was either cDNA or gDNA, and it came from T cells, B-cell-depleted T cells, or PBMCs.

Assay: immunoSEQ multiplex PCR; the TCRdb copy retains only in-frame clones and omits some. This sample has more than 300,000 clones, with around 87% found just once. A few counts support this clone. The CDR3 extends over 13 amino acids. V shed 2 bases and J shed 9 bases, with 11 bases lying between them. The germline V gene has CDR1 WSHSY and CDR2 SAAADI. Material for sequencing was PBMCs or T cells enriched from blood (not recorded which). The sequence came from a man between 35 and 55 years old in a cohort exposed to, infected with or recovered from COVID-19 (not recorded which). The chain has TRBV10-2 and TRBJ1-5; D ambiguous. CDR3: CASSEEPTAPQHF. The CDR3 region has the DNA TGCGCCAGCAGTGAGGAGCCTACAGCGCCCCAGCATTTT.